The clone carrying this TCR beta chain was seen only a few times. An end of the junction does not agree with germline; a read error may underlie this. The entry originates in a study of molecular identifiers for immune sequencing clone quantification. Each CDR3 protein gets one entry after TCRdb re-called the PCR reads with MiXCR. The data hold some 590,000 distinct CDR3 sequences, with about 25% observed a single time. The CDR3 is 16 residues long. The V gene's germline CDR1 is SSHAT and CDR2 FNYEAQ (reference sequence). The TCR comes from a human donor in good health. Some libraries in this study had Jurkat cell RNA spiked in. The V call is TRBV7-7, the J call TRBJ2-5, with TRBD2 identical over 7 bases. Sequencing was performed on naive CD8+ T cells from blood, with Jurkat cell RNA spiked in. The subset: FACS-sorted CD8+CD4-CCR7+CD45RA+ naive T cells. The CDR3 region is CASSPRSGNAWETQYF. The CDR3 bases are TGTGCTAGCAGCCCTCGGAGCGGGAACGCTTGGGAGACCCAGTACTTC.